The entry below gives a single TCR beta chain sequence along with its context. The data originate from a study of blood T cell repertoires in COVID-19. The repertoire was sequenced with immunoSEQ multiplex PCR; TCRdb's copy has only in-frame clones and lacks some. The sample contains about 21,000 clones, 83% of which appear only once. The sequencing sample was made of peripheral blood. This receptor was taken from a human donor in a cohort sampled during active COVID-19.

The CDR3 DNA follows: TGTGCCATCCCTTCGGGGGACAGGGGGCAGGGTTCTAGTTCTGGCTACACCTTC. Translating it yields CAIPSGDRGQGSSSGYTF. V and J are TRBV21-1 and TRBJ1-2; the D call in the table, TRBD1, was not verified against the DNA. TRBV21-1 is labeled a pseudogene. The CDR3 loop spans 18 amino acids.